This T cell receptor beta chain was observed in a study of CD8+CD57+ T cells in acquired aplastic anemia. Overall study: Mean DNA quantity obtained from sorted CD4+ and CD8+ cells was about 3.2 ug. Read counts for CD4+ cells (from healthy donors) averaged roughly 10 million. Overall study results and limits: In common between the patients and the controls were around 30 CD8+ CDR3 sequences. Between patients and controls, CD8+ Simpson's diversity did not vary significantly.

Note on this clonotype: What it recognizes is unknown.

Genomic DNA provided the template from which TCR beta VDJ and CDR3 profiles were obtained. TCRdb called the reads again in MiXCR, with one record for every CDR3 protein. The sample gives 50,000 to 70,000 distinct CDR3 sequences, 50% to 70% of which show up once; about 2.5% is in the top ten. V was trimmed by 9 bases and J by 2 bases, leaving 13 bases between them. Germline CDR1 reads LNHNV; CDR2 reads YYDKDF (reference sequence). The CDR3 totals 13 residues. The chain has TRBV15 and TRBJ2-5; D is unclear. This receptor was identified in a human donor in good health, serving as a control. Sequencing used sorted CD4+, CD8+, or CD8+CD57+ T cells (not recorded which) from PBMCs. CDR3 protein: CATSTSEQETQYF. In nucleotides, the CDR3 is TGTGCCACGTCGACGAGCGAACAAGAGACCCAGTACTTC.